These T cell receptor beta chains were read from a single sample in a study of OX40 agonist ivuxolimab in advanced cancers. Sequenced by immunoSEQ multiplex PCR; TCRdb stores in-frame clones only, minus some. The top ten hold about 2.4% of the sample, which has roughly 60,000 clones, roughly 82% seen once. The material was CD4+ or CD8+ T cells sorted from blood, obtained in a trial of the OX40 agonist ivuxolimab. These receptors were collected from an adult with an advanced solid tumor such as melanoma, head and neck, liver or kidney cancer. CDR3s include the opening cysteine and the closing phenylalanine or tryptophan. Each record gives: clone size, D gene, J gene, V gene, CDR3 protein, CDR3 DNA. D genes are given only for firm matches. Only part of the rows carry a size: once, few, many, or a class if the clone is expanded.

size: .
D: .
J: TRBJ1-1
V: TRBV19
CDR3: CASISSFSLWNTEAFF
DNA: TGTGCCAGTATTAGCAGTTTTAGCTTATGGAACACTGAAGCTTTCTTT

size: .
D: .
J: TRBJ2-7
V: TRBV19
CDR3: CASRRDNYEQYF
DNA: TGTGCCAGTAGGCGGGACAACTACGAGCAGTACTTC

size: .
D: .
J: TRBJ2-1
V: TRBV6-5
CDR3: CASRGLALYNEQFF
DNA: TGTGCCAGCAGGGGCCTGGCGCTCTACAATGAGCAGTTCTTC

size: once
D: .
J: TRBJ2-3
V: TRBV19
CDR3: CASSGMRPQVTQYF
DNA: TGTGCCAGTAGTGGAATGAGACCTCAAGTTACGCAGTATTTT

size: once
D: .
J: TRBJ2-3
V: TRBV7-8
CDR3: CASSPYRGTDRNNKQYF
DNA: TGTGCCAGCAGCCCCTACCGGGGGACAGACCGAAACAATAAGCAGTATTTT

size: once
D: .
J: TRBJ2-2
V: TRBV28
CDR3: CASSPASGRPNTGELFF
DNA: TGTGCCAGCAGCCCTGCTTCGGGACGGCCGAACACCGGGGAGCTGTTTTTT

size: .
D: TRBD1
J: TRBJ1-5
V: TRBV11-2
CDR3: CASSSGQGRGRSNQPQHF
DNA: TGTGCCAGCAGCTCGGGACAGGGACGGGGTAGAAGCAATCAGCCCCAGCATTTT

size: .
D: .
J: TRBJ1-1
V: TRBV5-1
CDR3: CASRQREGGTEAFF
DNA: TGCGCCAGCAGGCAACGAGAGGGGGGGACTGAAGCTTTCTTT

size: .
D: TRBD1
J: TRBJ2-3
V: TRBV6-5
CDR3: CASSATGAVTDTQYF
DNA: TGTGCCAGCAGCGCGACAGGGGCGGTCACAGATACGCAGTATTTT

size: .
D: .
J: TRBJ2-3
V: TRBV28
CDR3: CASQKGGHTQYF
DNA: TGTGCCAGTCAAAAAGGGGGGCATACGCAGTATTTT

size: .
D: .
J: TRBJ2-4
V: TRBV28
CDR3: CASSPQGGYIQYF
DNA: TGTGCCAGCAGTCCACAAGGGGGGTACATTCAGTACTTC

size: .
D: .
J: TRBJ2-7
V: TRBV6-5
CDR3: CASSYSIMPDGFEQYF
DNA: TGTGCCAGCAGTTACTCGATAATGCCGGACGGCTTCGAGCAGTACTTC

size: .
D: .
J: TRBJ2-3
V: TRBV11-3
CDR3: CASSPPEDTQYF
DNA: TGTGCCAGCAGCCCCCCCGAGGATACGCAGTATTTT

size: .
D: .
J: TRBJ1-2
V: TRBV11-2
CDR3: CASSSPPGAYGYTF
DNA: TGTGCCAGCAGCTCCCCCCCAGGGGCCTATGGCTACACCTTC

size: .
D: .
J: TRBJ1-1
V: TRBV6-6
CDR3: CASTQEGGTEAFF
DNA: TGTGCCAGCACTCAGGAAGGGGGCACTGAAGCTTTCTTT

size: few
D: .
J: TRBJ1-2
V: TRBV6-5
CDR3: CASSPQGHGYTF
DNA: TGTGCCAGCAGTCCACAGGGTCATGGCTACACCTTC

size: .
D: TRBD1
J: TRBJ1-6
V: TRBV2
CDR3: CASSWGQGGNSPLHF
DNA: TGTGCCAGCAGTTGGGGACAGGGGGGAAATTCACCCCTCCACTTT

size: .
D: TRBD1
J: TRBJ2-7
V: TRBV11-2
CDR3: CASSPVAVDRVYEQYF
DNA: TGTGCCAGCAGCCCCGTCGCCGTCGACAGGGTCTACGAGCAGTACTTC

size: .
D: .
J: TRBJ2-3
V: TRBV7-6
CDR3: CASSLDPYTDTQYF
DNA: TGTGCCAGCAGCTTAGATCCATACACAGATACGCAGTATTTT

size: .
D: .
J: TRBJ2-6
V: TRBV19
CDR3: CASSIDPPSVGGTGANVLTF
DNA: TGTGCCAGTAGTATAGATCCACCCAGCGTGGGGGGAACTGGGGCCAACGTCCTGACTTTC

size: .
D: .
J: TRBJ2-1
V: TRBV11-2
CDR3: CASSPTDSLRRDNEQFF
DNA: TGTGCCAGCAGCCCGACGGACAGTTTACGCAGGGACAATGAGCAGTTCTTC

size: .
D: .
J: TRBJ1-5
V: TRBV7-9
CDR3: CASSLGHGQPQHF
DNA: TGTGCCAGCAGCTTAGGGCATGGCCAGCCCCAGCATTTT

size: .
D: TRBD1
J: TRBJ1-6
V: TRBV5-1
CDR3: CASSLNGQEPTLHF
DNA: TGCGCCAGCAGCTTGAATGGACAGGAGCCGACCCTCCACTTT

size: .
D: .
J: TRBJ2-7
V: TRBV5-1
CDR3: CASSRTSYEQYF
DNA: TGCGCCAGCAGTCGCACCTCCTACGAGCAGTACTTC

size: .
D: .
J: TRBJ2-3
V: TRBV19
CDR3: CASSIVGDTEYF
DNA: TGTGCCAGTAGTATAGTTGGAGACACCGAGTATTTT

size: .
D: .
J: TRBJ2-3
V: TRBV27
CDR3: CASSFAATWTDTQYF
DNA: TGTGCCAGCAGTTTTGCCGCAACGTGGACAGATACGCAGTATTTT

size: .
D: .
J: TRBJ2-5
V: TRBV21-1
CDR3: CASSKGLISLHQETQYF
DNA: TGTGCCAGCAGCAAAGGACTAATTTCGCTTCACCAAGAGACCCAGTACTTC

size: once
D: TRBD1
J: TRBJ1-1
V: TRBV6-4
CDR3: CASSDSGQGSTEAFF
DNA: TGTGCCAGCAGTGACTCGGGACAGGGGAGCACTGAAGCTTTCTTT

size: .
D: .
J: TRBJ2-6
V: TRBV9
CDR3: CASSVGIGEGSGANVLTF
DNA: TGTGCCAGCAGCGTAGGGATAGGGGAAGGCTCTGGGGCCAACGTCCTGACTTTC

size: .
D: .
J: TRBJ1-6
V: TRBV6-5
CDR3: CASSYSSRAYNSPLHF
DNA: TGTGCCAGCAGTTACTCGAGCAGGGCCTATAATTCACCCCTCCACTTT

size: .
D: .
J: TRBJ1-5
V: TRBV11-3
CDR3: CASSPPGDQPQHF
DNA: TGTGCCAGCAGCCCCCCCGGGGATCAGCCCCAGCATTTT

size: .
D: TRBD1
J: TRBJ2-4
V: TRBV5-8
CDR3: CASSLPGQRNIQYF
DNA: TGTGCCAGCAGCCTACCGGGACAGCGAAACATTCAGTACTTC

size: .
D: TRBD1
J: TRBJ1-2
V: TRBV18
CDR3: CASSSQGVKPDGYTF
DNA: TGTGCCAGCTCCTCTCAGGGGGTCAAACCGGATGGCTACACCTTC

size: .
D: TRBD1
J: TRBJ1-6
V: TRBV29-1
CDR3: CSVILTGTDSPLHF
DNA: TGCAGCGTTATCTTGACAGGGACGGATTCACCCCTCCACTTT

size: .
D: TRBD2
J: TRBJ2-2
V: TRBV18
CDR3: CASSPPAGGPNTGELFF
DNA: TGTGCCAGCTCACCACCAGCGGGGGGACCCAACACCGGGGAGCTGTTTTTT

size: .
D: .
J: TRBJ2-7
V: TRBV29-1
CDR3: CSVESRGISYEQYF
DNA: TGCAGCGTTGAATCAAGGGGAATCTCCTACGAGCAGTACTTC

size: .
D: .
J: TRBJ2-7
V: TRBV6-5
CDR3: CASSSNYRNAAYEQYF
DNA: TGTGCCAGCAGTTCTAACTACAGAAACGCAGCCTACGAGCAGTACTTC

size: .
D: .
J: TRBJ1-2
V: TRBV2
CDR3: CASRGDGNYGYTF
DNA: TGTGCCAGCAGGGGGGACGGAAACTATGGCTACACCTTC

size: .
D: TRBD2
J: TRBJ2-7
V: TRBV7-2
CDR3: CASSLYGGTSYEQYF
DNA: TGTGCCAGCAGCTTATACGGGGGGACGTCCTACGAGCAGTACTTC

size: .
D: TRBD1
J: TRBJ2-7
V: TRBV11-3
CDR3: CASRTTGGAAEQYF
DNA: TGTGCCAGCAGAACGACAGGGGGCGCGGCCGAGCAGTACTTC

size: .
D: .
J: TRBJ2-1
V: TRBV11-1
CDR3: CASSYGDEQFF
DNA: TGTGCCAGCAGTTATGGGGATGAGCAGTTCTTC

size: .
D: .
J: TRBJ2-7
V: TRBV7-6
CDR3: CASSPTVAGYEQYF
DNA: TGTGCCAGCAGCCCAACAGTGGCGGGCTACGAGCAGTACTTC

size: .
D: .
J: TRBJ1-4
V: TRBV2
CDR3: CASSEGEGEKLFF
DNA: TGTGCCAGCAGTGAAGGCGAGGGAGAAAAACTGTTTTTT

size: once
D: TRBD1
J: TRBJ1-2
V: TRBV9
CDR3: CASSVRGQTNYGYTF
DNA: TGTGCCAGCAGCGTAAGGGGACAGACTAACTATGGCTACACCTTC

size: .
D: .
J: TRBJ1-2
V: TRBV19
CDR3: CATQDPGTRNYGYTF
DNA: TGTGCCACCCAAGACCCCGGAACGCGGAACTATGGCTACACCTTC

size: .
D: TRBD2
J: TRBJ2-7
V: TRBV15
CDR3: CATSRGGVEAGEQYF
DNA: TGTGCCACCAGCAGGGGAGGGGTGGAGGCGGGCGAGCAGTACTTC

size: .
D: .
J: TRBJ1-1
V: TRBV19
CDR3: CASTGFGNTEAFF
DNA: TGTGCCAGTACGGGGTTTGGGAACACTGAAGCTTTCTTT